This T cell receptor beta chain was found in a study of blood T cell repertoires in COVID-19. Donors in Cohort 3 counted as recovered after two negative PCRs, clearance, or symptom resolution. Germline V gene lookup returns CDR1 SGHAT and CDR2 FQNNGV. Trimming cost V 5 bases and J 4 bases; bases outside gene matches: 8. The CDR3 has 15 amino acids. Sequencing was performed with immunoSEQ multiplex PCR; in TCRdb, only in-frame clones are kept and a portion is missing. The sample has 200,000 to 250,000 clones, approximately 80% seen once. V is TRBV11-2 and J is TRBJ1-1; TRBD1 agrees at 9 bases. The source material was PBMCs or T cells enriched from blood (not recorded which). This TCR was recovered from a man in his sixties who had recovered from COVID-19. The CDR3 DNA sequence: TGTGCCAGCAGCCGACACACAGGGGGCGGCACTGAAGCTTTCTTT. Amino acid sequence: CASSRHTGGGTEAFF.